Listed below are T cell receptor beta chains from one sample, sequenced in a study of brain T cells in children with intractable seizures. Data came from immunoSEQ multiplex PCR; TCRdb stores just in-frame clones and leaves some out. The repertoire holds approximately 40,000 clones, with 80% to 95% as singletons. Sequencing used peripheral blood, obtained at surgery. The source of these receptors is a girl aged 2 to 9 with tuberous sclerosis and intractable seizures. Each CDR3 is given without its conserved first and last residue. Each record gives: J gene, CDR3 length, clone size, V gene, CDR3 protein. Clone size is not always given. Where it is, it says once, few, many or a class for expanded clones.

TRBJ1-2	13	NA	TRBV9	ASSVGANRNYGYT
TRBJ1-4	12	NA	TRBV9	ASSVGQGNEKLF
TRBJ2-2	13	NA	TRBV19	ASSMGRGDTGELF
TRBJ2-3	11	NA	TRBV19	ASRGDLTDTQY
TRBJ2-2	18	medium-sized	TRBV11-2	ASSLDPLSQKGPNTGELF
TRBJ2-3	12	NA	TRBV18	ASSLQEGADTQY
TRBJ2-1	11	NA	TRBV19	ASSIAQWNEQF
TRBJ1-1	14	NA	TRBV7-6	ASSLGPGSMNTEAF
TRBJ2-5	14	NA	TRBV9	ASSKGAIRLQETQY
TRBJ2-5	12	NA	TRBV3-1/TRBV3-2	ASSPRTGPETQY
TRBJ2-5	12	NA	TRBV5-1	ASQSGGAGETQY
TRBJ2-7	13	NA	TRBV10-3	AISESGQGTYEQY
TRBJ1-5	14	NA	TRBV4-2	ASSQGEGNNVQPQH
TRBJ1-5	11	NA	TRBV2	ASSGEGNQPQH
TRBJ1-4	12	NA	TRBV18	ASSDRASNEKLF
TRBJ2-7	11	NA	TRBV30	ACTVGGAYEQY
TRBJ1-5	10	few	TRBV12-3/TRBV12-4	ASRRRNQPQH
TRBJ1-2	12	NA	TRBV6-1	ASSERGRGYGYT
TRBJ1-6	13	NA	TRBV12-5	ASGLVVGVNSPLH
TRBJ1-1	12	NA	TRBV2	ASSELAGHARAF
TRBJ1-1	14	NA	TRBV27	ASSLRTGQGNTEAF
TRBJ2-1	16	NA	TRBV5-1	ASSLPGAGSGSYNEQF
TRBJ2-7	13	NA	TRBV19	ASSMRRQDNYEQY
TRBJ1-5	11	NA	TRBV6-5	ASGRRLNQPQH
TRBJ1-5	15	NA	TRBV25-1	ASSEVTGGGLNQPQH
TRBJ2-2	12	NA	TRBV19	ASSIGGNTGELF
TRBJ2-3	12	NA	TRBV19	ASSITLGPDTQY
TRBJ2-7	12	NA	TRBV5-6	ASSLGQLAYEQY
TRBJ1-3	13	NA	TRBV5-1	ASSFDRVPGNTIY